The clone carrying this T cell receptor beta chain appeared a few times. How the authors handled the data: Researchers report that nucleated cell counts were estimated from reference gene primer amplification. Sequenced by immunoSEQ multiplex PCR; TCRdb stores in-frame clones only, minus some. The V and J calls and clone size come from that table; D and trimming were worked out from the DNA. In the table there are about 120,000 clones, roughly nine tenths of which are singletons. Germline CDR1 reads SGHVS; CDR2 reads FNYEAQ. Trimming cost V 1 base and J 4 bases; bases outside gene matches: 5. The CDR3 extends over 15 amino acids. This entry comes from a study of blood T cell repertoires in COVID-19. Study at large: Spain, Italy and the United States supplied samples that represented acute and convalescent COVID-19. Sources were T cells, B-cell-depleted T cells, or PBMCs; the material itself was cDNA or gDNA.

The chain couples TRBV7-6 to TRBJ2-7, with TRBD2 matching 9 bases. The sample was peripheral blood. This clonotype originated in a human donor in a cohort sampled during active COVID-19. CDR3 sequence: CASSLEGTSLYEQYF. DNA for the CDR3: TGTGCCAGCAGCTTAGAAGGGACTAGCTTGTACGAGCAGTACTTC.